Listed here are 10 T cell receptor beta chains from one sample, sequenced in a study of PD-L1 blockade in urothelial cancer. Time point given: pretreatment peripheral blood. Generated by immunoSEQ multiplex PCR, the TCRdb table keeps only in-frame clones and is missing some. Of about 52,000 clones listed, approximately 72% are singletons. Sequencing was performed on PBMCs, taken around atezolizumab (anti-PD-L1) treatment. These receptor sequences come from a man aged 70-80 years with urothelial cancer.

The chain joins TRBV6-1 to TRBJ1-2; tentatively, D is TRBD1 (6 bases). Trimming stripped 1 base from V and 5 bases from J, with 11 bases between. CDR3 length equals 14 residues. CDR1 is MNHNS and CDR2 is SASEGT in the germline V gene. The CDR3 sequence: CASSEVSGEYGYTF. CDR3 sequence (DNA): TGTGCCAGCAGTGAAGTTTCAGGGGAGTATGGCTACACCTTC.

This chain joins TRBV12-5 and TRBJ2-7; 7 nucleotides match TRBD1. Germline CDR1 is LGHNT and CDR2 is FRNRAP. Trimming at V came to 0 bases and at J to 3 bases, leaving 5 bases not matched to a gene. The CDR3 is made up of 15 amino acids. The CDR3 here is CASGLVSDRNYEQYF. The CDR3 bases are TGTGCTAGTGGTTTGGTATCGGACAGGAACTACGAGCAGTACTTC.

The chain recombines TRBV18 with TRBJ1-1, with a possible D match to TRBD1 (6 bases). Trimming removed 6 bases at V and 8 bases at J, with 13 bases between. CDR1 KGHSH and CDR2 LQKENI come from the germline V gene. The CDR3 sequence is 12 residues long. CDR3 region: CASSSTGPEAFF. The CDR3 DNA follows: TGTGCCAGCTCCTCGACAGGCCCCGAAGCTTTCTTT.

The chain combines TRBV18 with TRBJ2-3; 9 nucleotides align to TRBD1. CDR1 is KGHSH and CDR2 is LQKENI in the germline V gene. The CDR3 runs 15 residues. V lost 2 bases, J lost 1 base, and 1 base stayed unmatched. DNA of the CDR3: TGTGCCAGCTCACCATGGGACAGGGGCACAGATACGCAGTATTTT. Amino acids: CASSPWDRGTDTQYF.

This clone appeared a few times. The chain has TRBV15 and TRBJ1-5; possible D gene TRBD1, 6 bases. Germline values: CDR1 LNHNV, CDR2 YYDKDF (reference sequence). Deletions cut 3 bases from V and 6 bases from J, with 18 bases between. This CDR3 has 16 amino acids. The CDR3 DNA follows: TGTGCCACCAGCAGCACCGGGACACTCCTTAGTCAGCCCCAGCATTTT. It yields the protein CATSSTGTLLSQPQHF.

This clone was counted ten times or more. J is TRBJ2-3 and V is TRBV7-2; D may be TRBD2 (6 bases). This CDR3 comprises 16 residues. The V gene's germline CDR1 is SGHTA and CDR2 FQGNSA. Trimming took off 1 base at V and 2 bases at J, with 13 bases between the two ends. The CDR3 spells CASSLGSLAPTDTQYF. Written as DNA, the CDR3 is TGTGCCAGCAGCTTAGGTAGTCTAGCGCCCACAGATACGCAGTATTTT.

The V and J genes are TRBV28 and TRBJ2-5; maybe TRBD1 (6 bases). Germline V gives CDR1 MDHEN, CDR2 SYDVKM. This CDR3 comprises 14 residues. V was clipped by 5 bases and J by 4 bases, with 14 bases between them. CDR3 sequence reads: CASSPGVARETQYF. In DNA form, the CDR3 reads TGTGCCAGCAGTCCAGGGGTGGCCCGAGAGACCCAGTACTTC.

The table lists this clone with a few counts. The chain is built from TRBV15 and TRBJ1-5; TRBD1 matches at 8 bases. The CDR3 covers 16 residues. Germline loops: CDR1 LNHNV, CDR2 YYDKDF (reference sequence). The junction had 8 bases not matched to a gene; V was cut back by 3 bases and J by 4 bases. The CDR3 reads CATSSLDRGHNQPQHF. CDR3 sequence (DNA): TGTGCCACCAGCAGCTTAGACAGGGGTCATAATCAGCCCCAGCATTTT.

This clone has only one observation. For the CDR3, the DNA is TGTGCCAGCAGCCGCTCGGGACATAGCTACGAGCAGTACTTC. Encoded protein: CASSRSGHSYEQYF. The V call is TRBV5-5, the J call TRBJ2-7; D possibly corresponds to TRBD1 (6 bases). Deletions cut 4 bases from V and 3 bases from J, with 14 bases between. Germline CDR1 reads SGHKS; CDR2 reads YYEKEE (reference sequence). The CDR3 totals 14 residues.

The rearrangement links TRBV11-3 to TRBJ2-7; D perhaps matches TRBD2 (7 bases). CDR1 is SGHNT and CDR2 is YENEEA in the germline V gene. The V gene lost 1 base and the J gene lost 7 bases, with 14 bases spanning the gap. The CDR3 runs to 14 residues. The CDR3 DNA sequence: TGTGCCAGCAGCTTAGGGGGGGGCCCCGCAGAGCAGTACTTC. This codes for CASSLGGGPAEQYF.